Given below is one T cell receptor (beta chain) in context. This entry belongs to a study of blood T cell repertoires in COVID-19. Background on the study: Whether acute or convalescent, the COVID-19 samples came from the United States, Italy and Spain. T cells, B-cell-depleted T cells, or PBMCs supplied cDNA or gDNA.

CDR1 and CDR2 from the germline V gene are MNHEY and SVGAGI. The CDR3 length is 13 residues. The germline V and J ends were trimmed by 2 bases and 4 bases, with 9 bases remaining between them. Methods used by the authors: Nucleated cell number was recorded as an estimate derived from reference gene primer amplification. This table comes from immunoSEQ multiplex PCR, and its TCRdb copy is limited to in-frame clones, with some not included. D and trimming come from the DNA, and the V and J calls and clone size come from that table. In the table there are some 150,000 clones, roughly 81% of which are singletons.

Sequencing used peripheral blood. This clonotype originated in a human donor with acute or convalescent COVID-19. The donor label of this sample is uncertain. The chain joins TRBV6-5 to TRBJ2-7; no clear D. CDR3 DNA sequence: TGTGCCAGCAGTTACCAGGCCTCTTACGAGCAGTACTTC. This sequence encodes CASSYQASYEQYF.